A selection of T cell receptor beta chains follows, all from one sample in a study of blood T cell repertoires in COVID-19. The assay was immunoSEQ multiplex PCR, and TCRdb's table has in-frame clones only and misses some. The sample shows hundreds of thousands of clones, approximately 85% of them seen only once. The sample comprised PBMCs or T cells enriched from blood (not recorded which). These receptors all come from a woman in her twenties or thirties who had recovered from COVID-19. Both conserved end residues are part of each CDR3. Fields, in order: J gene, V gene, D gene, clone size, CDR3 protein, CDR3 DNA. A D gene is named only where the DNA matches it firmly. Size is omitted from some rows. Given values are once, few, many or a class for expanded clones.

TRBJ1-1 TRBV18 TRBD1 - CASSPLDRQNTEAFF TGTGCCAGCTCACCGTTGGACAGGCAGAACACTGAAGCTTTCTTT
TRBJ1-6 TRBV28 TRBD1 few CASSPPSTGLGDSPLHF TGTGCCAGCAGCCCCCCGTCGACAGGGCTGGGTGATTCACCCCTCCACTTT
TRBJ2-1 TRBV18 - - CASSVTGRNEQFF TGTGCCAGCTCAGTGACAGGCCGTAATGAGCAGTTCTTC
TRBJ2-4 TRBV7-9 - - CASSFERNIQYF TGTGCCAGCAGCTTCGAGAGGAACATTCAGTACTTC
TRBJ2-4 TRBV6-5 TRBD1 - CASSPGTDKNIQYF TGTGCCAGCAGCCCCGGGACAGATAAAAACATTCAGTACTTC
TRBJ2-1 TRBV10-2 - - CASRTTQLHNEQFF TGCGCCAGCAGGACTACCCAACTTCACAATGAGCAGTTCTTC
TRBJ2-6 TRBV5-1 - - CASSPGRGSGANVLTF TGCGCCAGCAGCCCTGGGCGGGGCTCTGGGGCCAACGTCCTGACTTTC
TRBJ1-5 TRBV4-1 - - CASSPAVNSNQPQHF TGCGCCAGCAGCCCCGCGGTCAATAGCAATCAGCCCCAGCATTTT
TRBJ2-2 TRBV6-8 - - CASKSLPTGELFF TGTGCCAGCAAGTCACTCCCCACCGGGGAGCTGTTTTTT
TRBJ1-1 TRBV27 - - CASSSPGTEAFF TGTGCCAGCAGTTCCCCAGGCACTGAAGCTTTCTTT
TRBJ1-2 TRBV2 TRBD1 - CASSYGTEAYGYTF TGTGCCAGCAGTTACGGGACAGAGGCCTATGGCTACACCTTC
TRBJ2-7 TRBV27 - once CASSHSSSYEQYF TGTGCCAGCAGTCACAGTTCCTCCTACGAGCAGTACTTC
TRBJ2-1 TRBV28 - - CASSPDTAGYNEQFF TGTGCCAGCAGCCCTGACACGGCCGGCTACAATGAGCAGTTCTTC
TRBJ1-6 TRBV6-5 - few CASSYSWGDNSPLHF TGTGCCAGCAGTTACTCGTGGGGAGACAATTCACCCCTCCACTTT
TRBJ2-3 TRBV29-1 TRBD2 - CSHRGHKVAGGPDTQYF TGCAGCCACCGGGGACACAAAGTAGCGGGGGGGCCAGATACGCAGTATTTT
TRBJ1-2 TRBV9 - - CASSSGVQRYGYTF TGTGCCAGCAGCTCGGGAGTTCAGAGGTATGGCTACACCTTC
TRBJ1-6 TRBV19 - once CASSGALSSYNSPLHF TGTGCCAGTAGTGGAGCGCTGAGCTCCTATAATTCACCCCTCCACTTT
TRBJ2-7 TRBV5-1 TRBD1 - CASSDRGTYEQYF TGCGCCAGCTCCGACAGGGGAACCTACGAGCAGTACTTC
TRBJ2-1 TRBV18 TRBD2 - CASSPGSGGNNEQFF TGTGCCAGCTCACCTGGCAGCGGGGGAAACAATGAGCAGTTCTTC
TRBJ2-5 TRBV28 TRBD1 - CASSLQGVQETQYF TGTGCCAGCAGTTTACAGGGGGTTCAAGAGACCCAGTACTTC
TRBJ2-7 TRBV21-1 - - CASSGPTAGVPPYEQYF TGTGCCAGCAGCGGGCCAACGGCGGGGGTCCCCCCCTACGAGCAGTACTTC
TRBJ2-1 TRBV4-3 TRBD2 - CASSQAGGGVRNEQFF TGCGCCAGCAGCCAAGCCGGGGGAGGGGTGAGGAATGAGCAGTTCTTC
TRBJ2-7 TRBV7-3 - - CASSLMAVSSYEQYF TGTGCCAGCAGCTTAATGGCCGTAAGCTCCTACGAGCAGTACTTC
TRBJ2-1 TRBV4-2 - few CASSQDFGDEQFF TGTGCCAGCAGCCAAGATTTCGGGGATGAGCAGTTCTTC
TRBJ2-1 TRBV3-1/TRBV3-2 TRBD2 - CASSLGLAGYEQFF TGTGCCAGCAGCTTAGGACTAGCGGGGTATGAGCAGTTCTTC